This TCR beta chain was recorded in a study of blood T cell repertoires in COVID-19. Clones were sequenced by immunoSEQ multiplex PCR, and TCRdb holds only the in-frame ones, with some missing. The table has more than 300,000 clones, around 87% seen once. The sequencing sample was made of peripheral blood. This clonotype originated in a woman aged 25 to 39 with COVID-19, enrolled during active disease.

The DNA of the CDR3 is TGTGCCAGCAGCTACCCCCAAAGCGGGAGGAGGGGCACAGATACGCAGTATTTT. Protein: CASSYPQSGRRGTDTQYF. V gene TRBV5-8 combines with J gene TRBJ2-3, with 9 bases matching TRBD2. The length of the CDR3 is 18 residues. CDR1 is SGHTS and CDR2 is YDEGEE in the germline V gene. V lost 3 bases to trimming and J lost 1 base; unmatched junction nucleotides: 12.